This T cell receptor beta chain was identified during a study of blood T cell repertoires in COVID-19. The wider study: Sample material is recorded as cDNA or gDNA derived from T cells, B-cell-depleted T cells, or PBMCs.

The ends were cut back, 6 bases at V and 7 bases at J, with 21 bases in the middle. Germline V gene sequence: CDR1 MNHEY, CDR2 SVGAGI. CDR3 length: 15 residues. Two negative PCRs, clearance, or symptom resolution were required of recovered Cohort 3 donors. Profiled with immunoSEQ multiplex PCR; TCRdb holds only in-frame clones, not every one. The sample lists fewer than 500,000 clones, around 90% occurring once. Sequenced input: PBMCs or T cells enriched from blood (not recorded which). The V call is TRBV6-5, the J call TRBJ1-1, with a weak D call TRBD1 (5 bases). The sequence derives from a young woman who had recovered from COVID-19. The CDR3 loop reads CASRDLANGGHEAFF. The CDR3 coding sequence is TGTGCCAGCAGAGACCTTGCCAACGGGGGTCATGAAGCTTTCTTT.